The clone carrying this TCR beta chain was seen only once. Its antigen is unidentified. The CDR3 has 14 residues. CDR1 is MRHNA, CDR2 SNTAGT, per germline. V was trimmed by 5 bases and J by 9 bases, leaving 18 bases between them. Here immunoSEQ multiplex PCR was the method, and the copy in TCRdb shows in-frame clones only, minus some. The data show more than 85,000 clones, over 85% seen once. This specimen belongs to a study of T cell responses to AZD1222 COVID-19 vaccine. Whole-study findings and limits: Seropositive at baseline were only a handful of AZD1222 recipients.

This receptor was taken from an adult who received the AZD1222 COVID-19 vaccine. The source was peripheral blood, collected 28 days after the second AZD1222 dose. The J gene is TRBJ2-3, the V gene TRBV6-4, with D possibly being TRBD1 or TRBD2 (5 bases each). CDR3 sequence reads: CASSPDGTSNTQYF. DNA for the CDR3: TGTGCCAGCAGTCCAGACGGGACCTCGAACACGCAGTATTTT.